This T cell receptor beta chain was identified during a study of response to subunit inactivated influenza vaccine. TCRdb reanalysed the RT-PCR reads using MiXCR and keeps one entry per CDR3 protein. The table records 530,000 or so distinct CDR3 sequences, around 25% of them present only once. This CDR3 spans 17 amino acids. Germline lookup yields CDR1 MRHNA and CDR2 SNTAGT. The V end lost 6 bases, the J end lost 4 bases, and 24 bases lay between the germline ends. The material sequenced was CD4+ T cells sorted from PBMCs, taken about 5 days after vaccination. This sequence originates from a man aged 45-60 years who received an inactivated influenza vaccine. V gene TRBV6-4 combines with J gene TRBJ1-1, with D possibly matching TRBD1 (5 bases). The CDR3 DNA follows: TGTGCCAGCAGGGGTAGCCATGGGCAGGGTAGTTTCACTGAAGCTTTCTTT. This gives the protein CASRGSHGQGSFTEAFF.